A single sample gave rise to the 21 T cell receptor beta chains below, sequenced in a study of cytomegalovirus exposure and HLA in healthy donors. Researchers ran the PCR with 60 Vbeta and 13 Jbeta primers. Repertoires were generated with immunoSEQ multiplex PCR, while TCRdb's copy carries only in-frame clones and drops some. The data show just over 150,000 clones, 80% seen once. The specimen was PBMCs. These receptors all stem from a male donor in good health and CMV-seropositive.

The chain employs TRBV4-3 and TRBJ1-1, with unresolved D. Germline V CDR1 and CDR2: LGHNA, YSLEER. With 0 bases removed from V and 10 bases from J, the gap between germline ends came to 15 bases. The CDR3 has 14 amino acids. DNA of the CDR3: TGCGCCAGCAGCCAAGATTATGAAGACTCCGGAGCTTTCTTT. Translating gives CASSQDYEDSGAFF.

The V and J genes are TRBV7-3 and TRBJ2-3; a weak D match, TRBD2 (5 bases). The CDR3 has 14 residues. From germline, CDR1 is SGHTA and CDR2 FQGTGA. V gave up 6 bases and J gave up 5 bases, with 15 bases separating them. The CDR3 nucleotides are TGTGCCAGCAGATTAGAGAGGGCCGGAGATACGCAGTATTTT. As protein: CASRLERAGDTQYF.

V gene TRBV2 combines with J gene TRBJ2-1, with TRBD2 matching 8 bases. The V gene's germline CDR1 is SNHLY and CDR2 FYNNEI. J lost 5 bases, V lost 6 bases, and 9 bases had no gene match. The CDR3 extends over 15 amino acids. CDR3 DNA: TGTGCCAGCAGAGTGGCTAGCGGGCCCAACAATGAGCAGTTCTTC. Its translation is CASRVASGPNNEQFF. Using reference TRBV2 and TRBJ2-1 for the parts outside the CDR3, the full variable domain is EPEVTQTPSHQVTQMGQEVILRCVPISNHLYFYWYRQILGQKVEFLVSFYNNEISEKSEIFDDQFSVERPDGSNFTLKIRSTKLEDSAMYFCASRVASGPNNEQFFGPGTRLTVL.

As for this clone: Relative to the germline gene, one junction end is altered; a read error may explain this. This rearrangement joins TRBV7-9 to TRBJ2-7; D is uncertain. The CDR3 has 13 residues. Germline V gene sequence: CDR1 SEHNR, CDR2 FQNEAQ (reference sequence). Here the CDR3 reads CSSSLENRYEQYF. CDR3 DNA sequence: TGTTCCAGCAGCTTAGAGAATAGATACGAGCAGTACTTC.

J is TRBJ2-2 and V is TRBV18; TRBD1 aligns across 8 bases. CDR1 is KGHSH and CDR2 is LQKENI in the germline V gene. The CDR3 runs 15 residues. V was pared by 5 bases and J by 1 base, with 3 bases of the junction left unmatched. The CDR3 loop is CASSVDRGNTGELFF. CDR3 DNA: TGTGCCAGCTCAGTCGACAGGGGGAACACCGGGGAGCTGTTTTTT.

The chain employs TRBV6-5 and TRBJ2-7; D unresolved. Per the germline V gene, CDR1 is MNHEY and CDR2 is SVGAGI. The V end lost 5 bases, the J end lost 0 bases, and 11 bases lay between the germline ends. This CDR3 has 14 residues. CDR3 protein: CASSMQATSYEQYF. In nucleotides, the CDR3 is TGTGCCAGCAGTATGCAGGCGACCTCCTACGAGCAGTACTTC.

The J gene is TRBJ1-1, the V gene TRBV27; TRBD1 agrees at 7 bases. Trimming at V came to 9 bases and at J to 1 base, leaving 8 bases not matched to a gene. The CDR3 spans 14 residues. CDR1 is MNHEY and CDR2 is SMNVEV in the germline V gene (reference sequence). The CDR3 protein is CASPRTGANTEAFF. The CDR3 DNA reads as TGTGCCAGTCCTCGGACAGGAGCGAACACTGAAGCTTTCTTT.

This clone was counted only a few times. The chain has TRBV6-4 and TRBJ2-2; tentatively, D is TRBD1 (5 bases). V shed 0 bases and J shed 5 bases, with 10 bases lying between them. The germline gives CDR1 MRHNA, CDR2 SNTAGT. The CDR3 is 15 amino acids. CDR3: CASSDSGAGTGELFF. The CDR3 coding sequence is TGTGCCAGCAGTGACTCTGGGGCCGGGACCGGGGAGCTGTTTTTT.

The chain employs TRBV30 and TRBJ1-1; maybe TRBD1 (5 bases). Germline CDR1 and CDR2: GTSNPN and SVGIG (reference sequence). The CDR3 loop spans 14 amino acids. V dropped 2 bases and J dropped 5 bases, with 15 bases sitting between them. In nucleotides, the CDR3 is TGTGCCTGGAGTCTCGGTCAGGGCGGTACTGAAGCTTTCTTT. Translation gives CAWSLGQGGTEAFF.

The DNA for the CDR3 is TGTGCCAGCAGTGAAGAAAGCGGAGGTCCCTACGAGCAGTACTTC. Amino acid sequence: CASSEESGGPYEQYF. V and J are TRBV6-1 and TRBJ2-7; TRBD2 is a possible D gene (5 bases). The CDR3 sequence is 15 residues long. Germline assignment: CDR1 MNHNS and CDR2 SASEGT. V gave up 1 base and J gave up 2 bases, with 12 bases separating them.

The gene calls are TRBV28 and TRBJ1-1, with D perhaps TRBD1 (5 bases). The CDR3 totals 13 residues. The V and J ends lost 6 bases and 4 bases respectively, with 12 bases between them. From germline, CDR1 is MDHEN and CDR2 SYDVKM. The CDR3 here is CASRPGQPTEAFF. CDR3 coding DNA: TGTGCCAGCAGACCCGGACAACCCACTGAAGCTTTCTTT.

V gene TRBV5-1 combines with J gene TRBJ2-7; tentatively, D is TRBD1 (6 bases). The V end was cut by 5 bases, the J end by 4 bases, with 16 bases between. From germline, CDR1 is SGHRS and CDR2 YFSETQ. This CDR3 spans 14 amino acids. CDR3 bases: TGCGCCAGCAGGGCTGGCACACAGGGATACGAGCAGTACTTC. Its translation: CASRAGTQGYEQYF.

The chain employs TRBV18 and TRBJ2-3, with 7 bases aligning to TRBD2. V lost 6 bases, J lost 1 base, and 4 bases stayed unmatched. Germline values: CDR1 KGHSH, CDR2 LQKENI. This CDR3 region has 14 residues. The CDR3 bases are TGTGCCAGCTCGTCCAGCGGGGGCACAGATACGCAGTATTTT. Amino acid sequence: CASSSSGGTDTQYF.

The V gene is TRBV28, the J gene TRBJ1-2; D ambiguous. Per germline, CDR1 MDHEN and CDR2 SYDVKM. CDR3 length: 12 residues. V dropped 2 bases and J dropped 8 bases, with 9 bases sitting between them. DNA of the CDR3: TGTGCCAGCAGTTTAGGCCATTTCGGCTACACCTTC. Translation gives CASSLGHFGYTF.

Comments on this clone: The junction departs from germline at one end; a sequencing error may be responsible. The V gene is TRBV5-1, the J gene TRBJ2-3; TRBD1 aligns across 7 bases. This CDR3 is built from 15 residues. CDR1 and CDR2 (germline): SGHRS, YFSETQ. CDR3 protein: CASRLGQTSTDTQYF. The CDR3 DNA reads TGCGCCAGCAGGTTGGGACAGACTAGCACAGATACGCAGTATTTT.

A remark on this clone: A read error may produce the germline difference seen at one junction end. The sample has other DNA sequences that encode this CDR3 too. The chain employs TRBV7-9 and TRBJ2-7, with a tentative D call TRBD1 (5 bases). The CDR3 extends over 12 amino acids. The germline CDR1 and CDR2 sequences are SEHNR and FQNEAQ (reference sequence). Written as DNA, the CDR3 is TGTTCCAGCAGCCTTGACAGCTACGAGCAGTACTTC. Its protein product is CSSSLDSYEQYF.

The chain joins TRBV19 to TRBJ1-5; 7 nucleotides match TRBD1. The germline CDR1 and CDR2 sequences are LNHDA and SQIVND (reference sequence). V was clipped by 3 bases and J by 4 bases; unmatched bases: 6. The CDR3 spans 15 residues. Here the CDR3 reads CASSMGGTVNQPQHF. The CDR3 region has the DNA TGTGCCAGTAGTATGGGTGGGACAGTTAATCAGCCCCAGCATTTT. Based on the CDR3 plus reference TRBV19 and TRBJ1-5, the full variable domain is DGGITQSPKYLFRKEGQNVTLSCEQNLNHDAMYWYRQDPGQGLRLIYYSQIVNDFQKGDIAEGYSVSREKKESFPLTVTSAQKNPTAFYLCASSMGGTVNQPQHFGDGTRLSIL.

This chain joins TRBV30 and TRBJ2-1; 8 positions match TRBD2. Trimming cost V 2 bases and J 0 bases; bases outside gene matches: 0. The germline V gene has CDR1 GTSNPN and CDR2 SVGIG (reference sequence). The CDR3 is made up of 14 amino acids. This CDR3 reads CAWSSGSSYNEQFF. Written as DNA, the CDR3 is TGTGCCTGGAGTAGCGGGAGCTCCTACAATGAGCAGTTCTTC.

On this clone itself: Sequence at one end of the junction differs from germline and may be a read error. The J gene is TRBJ1-2, the V gene TRBV7-9; no clear D. Germline CDR1 and CDR2: SEHNR and FQNEAQ (reference sequence). The CDR3 covers 14 residues. CDR3 DNA: TGTTCCAGCAGCTTAGATCCAAAGGGAGGTGGCTACACCTTC. It yields the protein CSSSLDPKGGGYTF.

In nucleotides, the CDR3 is TGTGCCAGCAGCCTGGGACTAGCGGGAGGGCCGGGCACCGGGGAGCTGTTTTTT. The encoded protein is CASSLGLAGGPGTGELFF. This chain connects TRBV7-9 to TRBJ2-2; 16 bases agree with TRBD2. There are 18 residues in the CDR3. Germline assignment: CDR1 SEHNR and CDR2 FQNEAQ (reference sequence). Trimming removed 5 bases from V and 4 bases from J; junction bases left unmatched: 7.

This chain uses TRBV9 with TRBJ1-4; D remains unclear. Trimming took off 0 bases at V and 4 bases at J, with 10 bases between the two ends. This CDR3 comprises 15 residues. Germline assignment: CDR1 SGDLS and CDR2 YYNGEE. In DNA form, the CDR3 reads TGTGCCAGCAGCGTAGGGGCACGGGGTAATGAAAAACTGTTTTTT. This encodes CASSVGARGNEKLFF.